The 28 T cell receptor beta chains listed next were all sequenced from one sample in a study of blood T cell repertoires in COVID-19. Assay: immunoSEQ multiplex PCR; the TCRdb copy retains only in-frame clones and omits some. There are about 200,000 clones in the sample; around four fifths occur only once, and approximately 7.4% lies in the top ten. Sequencing used peripheral blood. These TCRs come from a woman aged 45 to 65 with acute or convalescent COVID-19.

This clone appeared a single time. The chain employs TRBV9 and TRBJ1-1; tentatively, D is TRBD1 (5 bases). The CDR3 loop spans 14 amino acids. The ends were cut back, 4 bases at V and 1 base at J, with 11 bases in the middle. Germline values: CDR1 SGDLS, CDR2 YYNGEE. CDR3 region: CASSPGLPNTEAFF. The CDR3 nucleotides are TGTGCCAGCAGCCCGGGACTCCCGAACACTGAAGCTTTCTTT.

This rearrangement joins TRBV6-2 or TRBV6-3 to TRBJ1-1, with 8 bases identical to TRBD1. The germline CDR1 and CDR2 sequences are MNHEY and SVGEGT. The CDR3 is 15 residues long. V lost 4 bases to trimming and J lost 1 base; unmatched junction nucleotides: 5. As DNA, the CDR3 is TGTGCCAGCAGTTCCCGGGGGACAGGGAACACTGAAGCTTTCTTT. Its translation: CASSSRGTGNTEAFF.

The CDR3 DNA follows: TGCGCCAGCAGGGGACAGGGTGGCGGGGAGCTGTTTTTT. As protein: CASRGQGGGELFF. The chain recombines TRBV5-1 with TRBJ2-2, with TRBD1 matching 9 bases. Germline V gives CDR1 SGHRS, CDR2 YFSETQ. CDR3 length: 13 residues. Trimming at V came to 5 bases and at J to 7 bases, leaving 3 bases not matched to a gene.

This clone came up once. The chain is built from TRBV28 and TRBJ2-2, with 8 bases identical to TRBD1. CDR1 MDHEN and CDR2 SYDVKM come from the germline V gene. This CDR3 spans 17 amino acids. Trimming removed 5 bases from V and 7 bases from J; junction bases left unmatched: 15. The CDR3: CASSPPGGRGNIGELFF. The CDR3 coding sequence is TGTGCCAGCAGTCCCCCAGGGGGCAGGGGGAATATCGGGGAGCTGTTTTTT.

CDR3 nucleotides: TGTGCCAGCAGCTTCCCTCGGGGGGGGCTATTATACGAGCAGTACTTC. Protein: CASSFPRGGLLYEQYF. The chain joins TRBV7-9 to TRBJ2-7; 8 nucleotides line up with TRBD2. There are 16 residues in the CDR3. The V segment lost 3 bases and the J segment 4 bases; nucleotides outside the gene matches: 11. The germline V gene has CDR1 SEHNR and CDR2 FQNEAQ (reference sequence).

This clone was seen more than once but under ten times. The rearrangement uses TRBV5-1 and TRBJ2-1, with D perhaps matching TRBD1 (5 bases). Germline-derived CDR1 and CDR2 are SGHRS and YFSETQ. The CDR3 is 13 amino acids. V was clipped by 1 base and J by 9 bases, with 11 bases between them. The CDR3 here is CASSLSLQGEQFF. CDR3 bases: TGCGCCAGCAGCTTGTCCCTTCAGGGTGAGCAGTTCTTC.

This sequence joins TRBV29-1 and TRBJ2-2; 10 bases line up with TRBD1. Germline-derived CDR1 and CDR2 are SQVTM and ANQGSEA. The CDR3 has 18 residues. V shed 7 bases and J 4 bases; nucleotides not matched to a gene: 18. CDR3 coding DNA: TGCAGCGCTGCCGAACTGGGAAAGGACAGGGGGAGCACCGGGGAGCTGTTTTTT. It yields the protein CSAAELGKDRGSTGELFF.

The genes are TRBV12-3 or TRBV12-4 and TRBJ1-1; D not certain. The CDR3 totals 12 residues. V was shortened by 6 bases and J by 0 bases, with 5 bases between the two germline ends. Written as DNA, the CDR3 is TGTGCCAGCAGACTAATGAACACTGAAGCTTTCTTT. Translated, it gives CASRLMNTEAFF.

This chain links TRBV9 with TRBJ2-5, with D possibly TRBD2 on 6 matching bases. The CDR3 length is 15 residues. From germline, CDR1 is SGDLS and CDR2 YYNGEE. Trimming left V 0 bases short and J 5 bases short, with 14 bases between. In DNA, the CDR3 is TGTGCCAGCAGCGTAGGGCTAGACCGGGGGGAGACCCAGTACTTC. It translates to CASSVGLDRGETQYF.

The J gene is TRBJ2-7, the V gene TRBV7-2; 10 bases match TRBD1. CDR1 and CDR2 from the germline V gene are SGHTA and FQGNSA. The CDR3 extends over 15 amino acids. V lost 2 bases to trimming and J lost 4 bases; unmatched junction nucleotides: 5. CDR3 in DNA: TGTGCCAGCAGCTTACTAAGGGGACAGGGGTACGAGCAGTACTTC. It is translated as CASSLLRGQGYEQYF.

The V call is TRBV5-6, the J call TRBJ2-1; the D gene is possibly TRBD2 (6 bases). CDR3 length: 15 amino acids. Per the germline V gene, CDR1 is SGHDT and CDR2 is YYEEEE. V lost 3 bases to trimming and J lost 1 base, with 11 bases between them. This CDR3 is CASSSGLSSYNEQFF. CDR3 nucleotide sequence: TGTGCCAGCAGCTCGGGACTGTCTTCCTACAATGAGCAGTTCTTC. Based on the CDR3 plus reference TRBV5-6 and TRBJ2-1, the full variable domain is DAGVTQSPTHLIKTRGQQVTLRCSPKSGHDTVSWYQQALGQGPQFIFQYYEEEERQRGNFPDRFSGHQFPNYSSELNVNALLLGDSALYLCASSSGLSSYNEQFFGPGTRLTVL.

This clone was counted only a few times. The CDR3 DNA reads as TGCGCCAGCAGCGAGAGCGGGAGTAGTAACATTCAGTACTTC. It yields the protein CASSESGSSNIQYF. The chain uses TRBV5-1 and TRBJ2-4; TRBD2 matches 8 bases. The CDR3 sequence is 14 residues long. Germline CDR1 and CDR2: SGHRS and YFSETQ. The ends lost 4 bases at V and 7 bases at J; junction bases unmatched: 7.

This chain links TRBV5-1 with TRBJ2-2, with 8 bases identical to TRBD2. After removal of 0 bases from V and 6 bases from J, the junction contained 7 bases not matched to a gene. Germline CDR1 and CDR2: SGHRS and YFSETQ. This CDR3 contains 16 residues. The DNA for the CDR3 is TGCGCCAGCAGCTTGGGGGGGACTAGTATCGCCGGGGAGCTGTTTTTT. This encodes CASSLGGTSIAGELFF.

This rearrangement joins TRBV28 to TRBJ2-1; D is ambiguous. CDR3 length: 13 amino acids. Germline CDR1 is MDHEN and CDR2 is SYDVKM. V lost 4 bases, J lost 9 bases, and 13 bases lay in between. For the CDR3, the DNA is TGTGCCAGCAGTTCACTTAGTGTTGGTGAGCAGTTCTTC. It is translated as CASSSLSVGEQFF.

This CDR3 reads CASSLGPTGAPGNTIYF. The CDR3 region has the DNA TGCGCCAGCAGCTTGGGACCAACAGGGGCGCCTGGAAACACCATATATTTT. V is TRBV5-1 and J is TRBJ1-3, with 7 bases identical to TRBD1. With V trimmed by 0 bases and J by 2 bases, 8 bases remained unmatched. The CDR3 is made up of 17 amino acids. Germline CDR1 and CDR2: SGHRS and YFSETQ.

The V call is TRBV2, the J call TRBJ2-2; possibly TRBD1 for D (6 bases). The germline CDR1 and CDR2 sequences are SNHLY and FYNNEI. With 6 bases removed from V and 2 bases from J, the gap between germline ends came to 13 bases. The CDR3 is 15 residues long. The CDR3 DNA follows: TGTGCCAGCAGGGAAACAGGGTATAACACCGGGGAGCTGTTTTTT. Protein sequence: CASRETGYNTGELFF.

CDR3 sequence reads: CASSLGAGGLNEKLFF. The CDR3, as DNA: TGTGCCAGCAGCCTCGGGGCAGGGGGTTTGAATGAAAAACTGTTTTTT. The gene calls are TRBV7-9 and TRBJ1-4, with TRBD1 matching 7 bases. J was trimmed by 5 bases and V by 5 bases; bases with no gene match: 11. This CDR3 has 16 residues. Germline assignment: CDR1 SEHNR and CDR2 FQNEAQ (reference sequence).

In the case of this clone: Additional DNA sequences in this sample encode the identical CDR3. The chain employs TRBV19 and TRBJ2-1; possible D gene TRBD2, 5 bases. CDR1 is LNHDA, CDR2 SQIVND, per germline (reference sequence). This CDR3 spans 14 amino acids. Trimming removed 3 bases at V and 4 bases at J, with 10 bases between. The CDR3 bases are TGTGCCAGTAGTATTGTGGCGGGTTACAATGAGCAGTTCTTC. Amino acids: CASSIVAGYNEQFF. The full variable domain, in which reference TRBV19 and TRBJ2-1 provide the parts outside the CDR3, is DGGITQSPKYLFRKEGQNVTLSCEQNLNHDAMYWYRQDPGQGLRLIYYSQIVNDFQKGDIAEGYSVSREKKESFPLTVTSAQKNPTAFYLCASSIVAGYNEQFFGPGTRLTVL.

The chain links TRBV5-1 to TRBJ2-3, with TRBD2 matching over 9 bases. Germline CDR1 and CDR2: SGHRS and YFSETQ. Trimming cost V 1 base and J 4 bases; bases outside gene matches: 4. The CDR3 length is 15 residues. DNA of the CDR3: TGCGCCAGCAGCTTGACTAGCGGGTTCGCAGATACGCAGTATTTT. Translated, it gives CASSLTSGFADTQYF.

This clone was seen just once. The chain combines TRBV10-1 with TRBJ2-1; 9 nucleotides agree with TRBD2. Germline CDR1 reads WNHNN; CDR2 reads SYGVQD (reference sequence). With V trimmed by 5 bases and J by 0 bases, 8 bases remained unmatched. This CDR3 is built from 17 residues. The CDR3 here is CASSKLAGTSSYNEQFF. CDR3 DNA: TGCGCCAGCAGTAAACTAGCGGGTACCAGCTCCTACAATGAGCAGTTCTTC.

The chain carries TRBV11-2 and TRBJ1-1, with 7 bases fitting TRBD1. The ends lost 5 bases at V and 10 bases at J; junction bases unmatched: 10. The CDR3 has 13 residues. Germline V gene data show CDR1 as SGHAT and CDR2 as FQNNGV. For the CDR3, the DNA is TGTGCCAGCAGCATCGACAGGGAGAGAGGAGCTTTCTTT. This sequence encodes CASSIDRERGAFF.

The rearrangement joins TRBV27 to TRBJ1-1, with TRBD1 matching 10 bases. Per germline, CDR1 MNHEY and CDR2 SMNVEV (reference sequence). J lost 5 bases, V lost 4 bases, and 4 bases had no gene match. The CDR3 spans 14 residues. CDR3 nucleotide sequence: TGTGCCAGCAGTTCCCGGACAGGGGGAACTGAAGCTTTCTTT. Protein: CASSSRTGGTEAFF.

J is TRBJ2-3 and V is TRBV19; TRBD2 matches at 10 bases. This CDR3 has 15 residues. The V segment lost 6 bases and the J segment 3 bases; nucleotides outside the gene matches: 6. In germline, CDR1 is LNHDA, CDR2 SQIVND (reference sequence). CDR3 sequence: CASRVTSGSTDTQYF. DNA of the CDR3: TGTGCCAGTAGAGTGACTAGCGGGTCAACAGATACGCAGTATTTT.

In regard to this clone: At the DNA level, this CDR3 is encoded by other sequences in the same sample as well. The rearrangement joins TRBV5-4 to TRBJ1-2, with D possibly matching TRBD1 (6 bases). Trimming took 0 bases from V and 4 from J, leaving 13 bases between them. Germline assignment: CDR1 SGHNT and CDR2 YYREEE (reference sequence). The CDR3 is 15 amino acids. The CDR3 protein is CASSLEQGRGYGYTF. In DNA, the CDR3 is TGTGCCAGCAGCTTGGAGCAGGGGCGAGGCTATGGCTACACCTTC.

J is TRBJ2-7 and V is TRBV18; D uncertain. This CDR3 is 13 amino acids long. Germline V gives CDR1 KGHSH, CDR2 LQKENI. The V end lost 2 bases, the J end lost 2 bases, and 7 bases lay between the germline ends. CDR3 region: CASSPGPTYEQYF. The DNA of the CDR3 is TGTGCCAGCTCACCAGGGCCCACCTACGAGCAGTACTTC.

The chain is built from TRBV3-1 (or the pseudogene TRBV3-2) and TRBJ2-3, with 7 positions matching TRBD2. J gave up 2 bases and V 3 bases, and 5 bases lay outside the gene matches. This CDR3 has 15 residues. CDR1 is LGHDT, CDR2 YNNKEL, per germline (reference sequence). CDR3 nucleotides: TGTGCCAGCAGCCAGGCTAGCGGATTCACAGATACGCAGTATTTT. Encoded protein: CASSQASGFTDTQYF.

This chain links TRBV6-5 with TRBJ2-7, with D tentatively TRBD1 (6 bases). The germline CDR1 and CDR2 sequences are MNHEY and SVGAGI. This CDR3 contains 14 residues. The ends were cut back, 6 bases at V and 2 bases at J, with 14 bases in the middle. Here the CDR3 reads CASSHTGNPYEQYF. CDR3 bases: TGTGCCAGCAGCCACACAGGGAACCCCTACGAGCAGTACTTC.

The chain joins TRBV18 to TRBJ2-2; 9 bases agree with TRBD2. The CDR3 is made up of 18 amino acids. Looked up from germline, CDR1 is KGHSH and CDR2 is LQKENI. Trimming at V came to 3 bases and at J to 2 bases, leaving 10 bases not matched to a gene. CDR3 DNA: TGTGCCAGCTCACCGAGGTCGGCTAGCGGGACAAACACCGGGGAGCTGTTTTTT. Translation gives CASSPRSASGTNTGELFF. The whole variable domain, filled in from reference TRBV18 and TRBJ2-2, reads NAGVMQNPRHLVRRRGQEARLRCSPMKGHSHVYWYRQLPEEGLKFMVYLQKENIIDESGMPKERFSAEFPKEGPSILRIQQVVRGDSAAYFCASSPRSASGTNTGELFFGEGSRLTVL.